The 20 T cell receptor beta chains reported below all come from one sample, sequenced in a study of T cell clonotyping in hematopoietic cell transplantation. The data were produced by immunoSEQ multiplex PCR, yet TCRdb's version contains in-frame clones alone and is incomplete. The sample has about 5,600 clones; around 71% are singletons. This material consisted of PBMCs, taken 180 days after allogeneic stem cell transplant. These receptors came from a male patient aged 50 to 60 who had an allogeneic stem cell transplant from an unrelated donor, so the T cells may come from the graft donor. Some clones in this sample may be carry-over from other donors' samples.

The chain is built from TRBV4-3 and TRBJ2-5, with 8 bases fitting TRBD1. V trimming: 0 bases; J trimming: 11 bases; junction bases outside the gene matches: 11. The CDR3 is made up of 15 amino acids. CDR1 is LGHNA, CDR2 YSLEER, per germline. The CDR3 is CASSQEPGQGRTQYF. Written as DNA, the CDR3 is TGCGCCAGCAGCCAAGAGCCAGGACAGGGAAGAACTCAGTACTTC.

In DNA form, the CDR3 reads TGTGCCAGCTCACCAGGGAGAAATCAGCCCCAGCATTTT. Its protein is CASSPGRNQPQHF. The chain joins TRBV18 to TRBJ1-5; D not certain. CDR1 is KGHSH and CDR2 is LQKENI in the germline V gene. This CDR3 is built from 13 residues. The V gene lost 2 bases and the J gene lost 4 bases, with 6 bases spanning the gap.

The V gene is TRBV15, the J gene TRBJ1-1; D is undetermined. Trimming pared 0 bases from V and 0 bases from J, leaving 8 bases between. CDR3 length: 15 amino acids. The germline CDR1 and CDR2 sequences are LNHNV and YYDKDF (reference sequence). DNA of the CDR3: TGTGCCACCAGCAGAGAGAACACCTTGAACACTGAAGCTTTCTTT. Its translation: CATSRENTLNTEAFF.

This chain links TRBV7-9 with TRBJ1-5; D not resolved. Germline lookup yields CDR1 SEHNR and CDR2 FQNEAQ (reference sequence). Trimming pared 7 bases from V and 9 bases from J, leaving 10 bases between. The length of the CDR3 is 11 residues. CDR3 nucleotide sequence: TGTGCCAGCACCAGCCCGTGGCCCCAGCATTTT. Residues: CASTSPWPQHF. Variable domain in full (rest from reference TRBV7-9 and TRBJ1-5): DTGVSQNPRHKITKRGQNVTFRCDPISEHNRLYWYRQTLGQGPEFLTYFQNEAQLEKSRLLSDRFSAERPKGSFSTLEIQRTEQGDSAMYLCASTSPWPQHFGDGTRLSIL.

Here the CDR3 DNA reads TGTGCCAGCAGTGGGGAGTGGGGATCTAATGAAAAACTGTTTTTT. Translating gives CASSGEWGSNEKLFF. The V and J genes are TRBV2 and TRBJ1-4, with D hard to call. The CDR3 is 15 residues long. Trimming removed 4 bases from V and 3 bases from J, with 12 bases in between. The germline CDR1 and CDR2 sequences are SNHLY and FYNNEI.

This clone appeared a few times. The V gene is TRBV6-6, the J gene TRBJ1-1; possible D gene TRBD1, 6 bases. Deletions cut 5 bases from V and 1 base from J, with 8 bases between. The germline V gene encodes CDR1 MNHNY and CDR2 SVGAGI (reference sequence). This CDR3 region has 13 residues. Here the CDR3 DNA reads TGTGCCAGCAGTCGGACAGCGAACACTGAAGCTTTCTTT. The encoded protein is CASSRTANTEAFF.

CDR3: CASSQGAQGDYGYTF. CDR3 coding DNA: TGCGCCAGCAGCCAAGGAGCCCAAGGGGACTATGGCTACACCTTC. The chain recombines TRBV4-3 with TRBJ1-2, with a possible D match to TRBD1 (5 bases). The germline gives CDR1 LGHNA, CDR2 YSLEER. This CDR3 contains 15 residues. V lost 1 base to trimming and J lost 3 bases, with 12 bases between them.

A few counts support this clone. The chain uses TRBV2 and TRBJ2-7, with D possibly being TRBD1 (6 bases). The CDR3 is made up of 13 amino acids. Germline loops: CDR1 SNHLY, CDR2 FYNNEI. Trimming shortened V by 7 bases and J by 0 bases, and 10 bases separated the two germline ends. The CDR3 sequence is CASTRQDSYEQYF. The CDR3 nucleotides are TGTGCCAGCACTAGACAGGACTCCTACGAGCAGTACTTC.

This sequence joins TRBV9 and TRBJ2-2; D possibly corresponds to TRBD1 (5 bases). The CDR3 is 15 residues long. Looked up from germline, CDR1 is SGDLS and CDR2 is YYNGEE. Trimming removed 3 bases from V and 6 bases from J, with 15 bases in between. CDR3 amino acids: CASSADSSSPGELFF. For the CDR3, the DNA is TGTGCCAGCAGCGCCGACAGTTCGTCCCCCGGGGAGCTGTTTTTT.

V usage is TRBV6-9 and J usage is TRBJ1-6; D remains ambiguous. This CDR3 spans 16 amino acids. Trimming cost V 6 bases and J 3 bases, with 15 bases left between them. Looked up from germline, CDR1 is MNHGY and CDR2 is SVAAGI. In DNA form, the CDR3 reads TGTGCCAGCAGCCAATACCCCCCCCGCTATAATTCACCCCTCCACTTT. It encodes CASSQYPPRYNSPLHF.

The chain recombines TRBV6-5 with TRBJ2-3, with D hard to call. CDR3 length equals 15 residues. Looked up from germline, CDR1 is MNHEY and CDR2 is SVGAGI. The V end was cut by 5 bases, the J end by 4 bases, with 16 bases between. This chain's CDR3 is CASSPKLESADTQYF. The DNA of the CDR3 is TGTGCCAGCAGTCCCAAATTGGAGTCAGCAGATACGCAGTATTTT.

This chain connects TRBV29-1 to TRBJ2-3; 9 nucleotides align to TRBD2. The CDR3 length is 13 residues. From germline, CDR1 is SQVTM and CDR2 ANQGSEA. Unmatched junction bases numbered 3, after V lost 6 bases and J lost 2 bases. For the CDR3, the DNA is TGCAGCGTCCCTAGCGGGACCACAGATACGCAGTATTTT. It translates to CSVPSGTTDTQYF.

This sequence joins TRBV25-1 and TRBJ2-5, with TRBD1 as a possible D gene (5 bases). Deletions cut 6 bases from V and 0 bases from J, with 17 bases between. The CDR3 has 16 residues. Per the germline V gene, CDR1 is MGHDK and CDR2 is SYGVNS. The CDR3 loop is CASSPWGATDQETQYF. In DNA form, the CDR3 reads TGTGCCAGCAGCCCCTGGGGCGCCACCGACCAAGAGACCCAGTACTTC.

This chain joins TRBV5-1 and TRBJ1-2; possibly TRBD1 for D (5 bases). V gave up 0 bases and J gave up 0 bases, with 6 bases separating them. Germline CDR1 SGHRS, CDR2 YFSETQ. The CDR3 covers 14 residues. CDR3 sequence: CASSLDRPNYGYTF. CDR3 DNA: TGCGCCAGCAGCTTGGACAGGCCTAACTATGGCTACACCTTC.

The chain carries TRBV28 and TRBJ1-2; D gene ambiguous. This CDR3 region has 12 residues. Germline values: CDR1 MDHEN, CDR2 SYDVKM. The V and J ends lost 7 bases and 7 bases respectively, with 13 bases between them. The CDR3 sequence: CASTESDLGYTF. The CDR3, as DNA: TGTGCCAGCACCGAGAGTGATCTTGGCTACACCTTC.

As DNA, the CDR3 is TGTGCCAGCAGCGCGGGACAGACTGACACAGATACGCAGTATTTT. It codes for CASSAGQTDTDTQYF. The V and J genes are TRBV9 and TRBJ2-3; the match to TRBD1 covers 7 bases. Germline CDR1 SGDLS, CDR2 YYNGEE. After removal of 3 bases from V and 2 bases from J, the junction contained 6 bases not matched to a gene. There are 15 residues in the CDR3.

DNA for the CDR3: TGCAGCGTTGAAGATGGTCTACGGACCTGGGGAGAAGAGACCCAGTACTTC. Its translation: CSVEDGLRTWGEETQYF. The chain links TRBV29-1 to TRBJ2-5, with D perhaps TRBD2 (5 bases). The CDR3 spans 17 residues. Looked up from germline, CDR1 is SQVTM and CDR2 is ANQGSEA. Trimming left V 0 bases short and J 3 bases short, with 20 bases between.

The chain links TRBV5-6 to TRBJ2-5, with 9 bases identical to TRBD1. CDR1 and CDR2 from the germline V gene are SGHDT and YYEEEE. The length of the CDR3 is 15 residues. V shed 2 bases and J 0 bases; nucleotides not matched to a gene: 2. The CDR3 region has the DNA TGTGCCAGCAGCTTTACAGGGGGCGACCAAGAGACCCAGTACTTC. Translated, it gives CASSFTGGDQETQYF. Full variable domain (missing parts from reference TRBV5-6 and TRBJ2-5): DAGVTQSPTHLIKTRGQQVTLRCSPKSGHDTVSWYQQALGQGPQFIFQYYEEEERQRGNFPDRFSGHQFPNYSSELNVNALLLGDSALYLCASSFTGGDQETQYFGPGTRLLVL.

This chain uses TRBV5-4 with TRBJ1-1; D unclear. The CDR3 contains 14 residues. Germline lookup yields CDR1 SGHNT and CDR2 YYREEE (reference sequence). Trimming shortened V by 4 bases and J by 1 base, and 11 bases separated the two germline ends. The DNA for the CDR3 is TGTGCCAGCAGCCTAGGACGGACGAACACTGAAGCTTTCTTT. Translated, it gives CASSLGRTNTEAFF.

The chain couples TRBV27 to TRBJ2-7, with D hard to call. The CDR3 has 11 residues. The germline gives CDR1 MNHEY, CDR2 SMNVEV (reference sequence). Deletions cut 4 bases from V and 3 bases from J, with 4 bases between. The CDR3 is CASSSNYEQYF. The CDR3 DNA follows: TGTGCCAGCAGTTCGAACTACGAGCAGTACTTC.